One sample yielded the 10 T cell receptor beta chains listed below, sequenced in a study of identical twins. TCRdb itself ran the 5' RACE reads through MiXCR, one entry per CDR3 protein. This sample carries roughly 710,000 distinct CDR3 sequences, over 5% of them seen once, and the ten largest clones take around 1.7%. The sample comprised naive T cells sorted from blood. Source of these receptors: a man aged 18 to 30 in good health.

The chain has TRBV20-1 and TRBJ1-5; TRBD1 matches 7 bases. Looked up from germline, CDR1 is DFQATT and CDR2 is SNEGSKA (reference sequence). This CDR3 is built from 14 residues. Trimming cost V 5 bases and J 0 bases; bases outside gene matches: 4. Written as DNA, the CDR3 is TGCAGTGCTTCAGAGGGGGCTAGCAATCAGCCCCAGCATTTT. Translation: CSASEGASNQPQHF.

This clonotype was seen many times. The chain couples TRBV6-2 or TRBV6-3 to TRBJ2-2; no clear D. The CDR3 runs to 12 residues. With 6 bases removed from V and 4 bases from J, the gap between germline ends came to 6 bases. The V gene's germline CDR1 is MNHEY and CDR2 SVGEGT. Written as DNA, the CDR3 is TGTGCCAGCAGACTAAGCACCGGGGAGCTGTTTTTT. This sequence encodes CASRLSTGELFF.

The table lists this clonotype with many counts. V gene TRBV24-1 combines with J gene TRBJ2-2; D not certain. V was shortened by 0 bases and J by 7 bases, with 8 bases between the two germline ends. Germline V CDR1 and CDR2: KGHDR, SFDVKD. CDR3 length: 14 residues. The CDR3 region is CATSDLPTGGELFF. CDR3 nucleotides: TGTGCCACCAGTGATTTGCCTACGGGCGGGGAGCTGTTTTTT.

In its sample, this clonotype was seen once. The chain combines TRBV20-1 with TRBJ2-1, with D unclear. The germline V gene has CDR1 DFQATT and CDR2 SNEGSKA (reference sequence). This CDR3 spans 14 amino acids. V was pared by 5 bases and J by 4 bases, with 15 bases between. As DNA, the CDR3 is TGCAGTGCTTTTTGGAGACAAACTTACAATGAGCAGTTCTTC. Encoded protein: CSAFWRQTYNEQFF.

This chain connects TRBV20-1 to TRBJ2-5, with a possible D match to TRBD1 (5 bases). The CDR3 runs to 14 residues. The germline gives CDR1 DFQATT, CDR2 SNEGSKA (reference sequence). Between the trimmed V and J ends, which lost 0 bases and 1 base, there was a span of 9 bases. The CDR3 DNA reads TGCAGTGCTAGAGATGGGGCTTCCCAAGAGACCCAGTACTTC. Translating gives CSARDGASQETQYF.

This clonotype has at least ten counts. This chain links TRBV4-3 with TRBJ2-2; no definite D call. CDR1 is LGHNA and CDR2 is YSLEER in the germline V gene. V lost 4 bases and J 0 bases, leaving 12 bases between the germline ends. The CDR3 consists of 16 residues. The CDR3 bases are TGCGCCAGCAGCCTGTCGGCCAGATCGAACACCGGGGAGCTGTTTTTT. Amino acid sequence: CASSLSARSNTGELFF.

This clonotype was found many times. The chain joins TRBV29-1 to TRBJ2-5; weak D call: TRBD2 (6 bases). V was pared by 4 bases and J by 5 bases, with 14 bases between. Germline V lookup: CDR1 SQVTM, CDR2 ANQGSEA. This CDR3 has 13 residues. In DNA form, the CDR3 reads TGCAGCGTTGGCGGGCTAGCGAAGGAGACCCAGTACTTC. Its translation: CSVGGLAKETQYF.

In this sample, this clonotype turned up a few times. V gene TRBV9 combines with J gene TRBJ2-1; 7 bases line up with TRBD2. V trimming: 2 bases; J trimming: 6 bases; junction bases outside the gene matches: 20. The CDR3 totals 19 residues. Germline V gene data show CDR1 as SGDLS and CDR2 as YYNGEE. CDR3 protein: CASSVTTLWGGGSGNEQFF. CDR3 coding DNA: TGTGCCAGCAGCGTCACGACTTTATGGGGCGGCGGGAGTGGCAATGAGCAGTTCTTC.

This chain uses TRBV4-3 with TRBJ2-3; D call uncertain. Germline-derived CDR1 and CDR2 are LGHNA and YSLEER. This CDR3 region has 17 residues. Trimming removed 0 bases at V and 0 bases at J, with 13 bases between. The CDR3 is CASSQDAAAPSTDTQYF. The CDR3 DNA follows: TGCGCCAGCAGCCAAGATGCGGCAGCGCCTAGCACAGATACGCAGTATTTT.

Many counts were recorded for this clonotype. The V and J genes are TRBV4-2 and TRBJ1-1; 9 bases align to TRBD1. Germline CDR1 reads LGHNA; CDR2 reads YNFKEQ. This CDR3 comprises 13 residues. Germline trimming cut 3 bases from V and 7 bases from J; bases unmatched to any gene: 3. The CDR3 DNA sequence: TGTGCCAGCAGCCATACAGGGGGCAATGAAGCTTTCTTT. The encoded protein is CASSHTGGNEAFF.